This T cell receptor beta chain stems from a study of cytomegalovirus exposure and HLA in healthy donors. Study results and caveats: Altogether, 150 to 200 TCR beta chains were recorded as cytomegalovirus-associated.

Clones were sequenced by immunoSEQ multiplex PCR, and TCRdb holds only the in-frame ones, with some missing. The sample contains 80,000 to 100,000 clones, approximately 90% of which appear only once. This clone was seen more than once but under ten times. Antigen unknown. Donors came from a validation cohort of about 110 subjects, distinct from the first 666-subject cohort. V dropped 4 bases and J dropped 7; count of bases not matched to a gene: 6. The CDR3 runs 15 residues. The germline V gene encodes CDR1 LNHNV and CDR2 YYDKDF (reference sequence). The receptor was isolated from a woman under 40 in good health and CMV-seronegative. The sequencing input was PBMCs. J is TRBJ1-4 and V is TRBV15; 10 bases line up with TRBD1. The CDR3 sequence is CATSTEDRGIEKLFF. CDR3 nucleotides: TGTGCCACCAGCACCGAGGACAGGGGGATTGAAAAACTGTTTTTT.